These 28 T cell receptor beta chains were all obtained from the same sample, sequenced in a study of TIL therapy for anti-PD-1-resistant metastatic lung cancer. As to time point: pre-treatment sample, taken before nivolumab and TIL therapy. Sequencing used immunoSEQ v3. TCRdb keeps only in-frame clones here, not all; method: immunoSEQ multiplex PCR. The profile shows under 70,000 clones, about nine tenths of them singletons. The sequenced sample was blood, obtained at baseline. The receptors derive from a person aged 25 to 80 with non-small cell lung cancer.

V is TRBV6-5 and J is TRBJ2-7; a possible D gene is TRBD2 (6 bases). Trimming shortened V by 8 bases and J by 1 base, and 15 bases separated the two germline ends. This CDR3 has 14 residues. Germline V lookup: CDR1 MNHEY, CDR2 SVGAGI. CDR3 amino acids: CASVEGARSYEQYF. CDR3 sequence (DNA): TGTGCCAGCGTGGAGGGAGCTCGTTCCTACGAGCAGTACTTC.

V and J are TRBV27 and TRBJ2-3, with 9 nucleotides matching TRBD2. Germline-derived CDR1 and CDR2 are MNHEY and SMNVEV (reference sequence). V was clipped by 5 bases and J by 5 bases; unmatched bases: 14. The CDR3 is 17 residues long. CDR3 nucleotides: TGTGCCAGCAGTCCACCGCGGGGGGGTGCCCGGAGAGATACGCAGTATTTT. Protein sequence: CASSPPRGGARRDTQYF.

The CDR3 DNA is TGTGCCAGCAGGAGGGGGGAGGGCACAGATACGCAGTATTTT. It codes for CASRRGEGTDTQYF. This chain uses TRBV11-3 with TRBJ2-3; perhaps D is TRBD1 or TRBD2 (6 bases each). The CDR3 is 14 amino acids. Germline values: CDR1 SGHNT, CDR2 YENEEA. The V and J ends lost 6 bases and 1 base respectively, with 11 bases between them.

The rearrangement joins TRBV20-1 to TRBJ1-1; D is possibly TRBD1 (5 bases). Germline-derived CDR1 and CDR2 are DFQATT and SNEGSKA (reference sequence). The CDR3 covers 15 residues. Trimming stripped 3 bases from V and 8 bases from J, with 22 bases between. CDR3 sequence (DNA): TGCAGTGCTAGTAAGTTGGGGCAGGGAGATTTGGAAGCTTTCTTT. Protein product: CSASKLGQGDLEAFF.

This sequence joins TRBV10-3 and TRBJ2-6, with D unclear. The CDR3 is made up of 17 amino acids. From germline, CDR1 is ENHRY and CDR2 SYGVKD. Trimming removed 8 bases at V and 0 bases at J, with 17 bases between. The CDR3 sequence is CAIGVTLGSSGANVLTF. The CDR3 DNA follows: TGTGCCATCGGGGTAACTCTTGGAAGCTCTGGGGCCAACGTCCTGACTTTC.

This chain connects TRBV15 to TRBJ2-7, with a tentative D call TRBD2 (5 bases). V was pared by 2 bases and J by 3 bases, with 20 bases between. The length of the CDR3 is 17 residues. The germline V gene encodes CDR1 LNHNV and CDR2 YYDKDF (reference sequence). The CDR3 region has the DNA TGTGCCACCAGCAGACCGGGATCCGGTGGGAGAAACTACGAGCAGTACTTC. It specifies CATSRPGSGGRNYEQYF.

In its sample, this clone was seen a few times. This rearrangement joins TRBV7-6 to TRBJ2-2, with unresolved D. V was shortened by 7 bases and J by 1 base, with 7 bases between the two germline ends. The CDR3 totals 13 residues. The V gene's germline CDR1 is SGHVS and CDR2 FNYEAQ. CDR3 region: CASTPGNTGELFF. CDR3 DNA sequence: TGTGCCAGCACCCCAGGGAACACCGGGGAGCTGTTTTTT.

The CDR3 loop reads CASSWDTSGITDTQYF. DNA of the CDR3: TGCGCCAGCAGCTGGGACACTAGCGGGATCACAGATACGCAGTATTTT. The chain joins TRBV5-1 to TRBJ2-3; 10 bases map to TRBD2. CDR1 SGHRS and CDR2 YFSETQ come from the germline V gene. CDR3 length: 16 amino acids. V trimming: 3 bases; J trimming: 2 bases; junction bases outside the gene matches: 6.

The chain joins TRBV12-3 or TRBV12-4 to TRBJ1-1, with no clear D. The CDR3 is 12 amino acids. V was shortened by 3 bases and J by 5 bases, with 7 bases between the two germline ends. The CDR3 region has the DNA TGTGCCAGCAGTTTTATTCTTACTGAAGCTTTCTTT. This translates into CASSFILTEAFF.

V gene TRBV28 combines with J gene TRBJ2-7; TRBD2 aligns across 7 bases. Germline CDR1 reads MDHEN; CDR2 reads SYDVKM. The CDR3 consists of 18 residues. V gave up 6 bases and J gave up 2 bases; unmatched junction bases: 19. The CDR3 sequence: CASSSTNLPGLPPYEQYF. The DNA of the CDR3 is TGTGCCAGCAGCTCTACAAATCTACCGGGACTACCGCCCTACGAGCAGTACTTC.

The CDR3 here is CASRVQGLGGTEAFF. As DNA, the CDR3 is TGTGCCAGTAGAGTCCAGGGGCTTGGAGGGACTGAAGCTTTCTTT. J is TRBJ1-1 and V is TRBV19; a weak D match, TRBD1 (6 bases). The length of the CDR3 is 15 residues. V shed 6 bases and J shed 5 bases, with 19 bases lying between them. Germline V CDR1 and CDR2: LNHDA, SQIVND (reference sequence).

The chain combines TRBV29-1 with TRBJ1-2, with TRBD1 as a possible D gene (6 bases). Germline CDR1 reads SQVTM; CDR2 reads ANQGSEA. Trimming shortened V by 6 bases and J by 6 bases, and 11 bases separated the two germline ends. This CDR3 spans 11 amino acids. The CDR3 region has the DNA TGCAGCGTCGTACAGGGTAATGGCTACACCTTC. It codes for CSVVQGNGYTF. The full variable domain, completed using reference TRBV29-1 and TRBJ1-2, is SAVISQKPSRDICQRGTSLTIQCQVDSQVTMMFWYRQQPGQSLTLIATANQGSEATYESGFVIDKFPISRPNLTFSTLTVSNMSPEDSSIYLCSVVQGNGYTFGSGTRLTVV.

This chain uses TRBV6-5 with TRBJ2-7; 10 bases match TRBD2. J gave up 3 bases and V 10 bases, and 12 bases lay outside the gene matches. The CDR3 sequence is 15 residues long. CDR1 is MNHEY, CDR2 SVGAGI, per germline. The CDR3 loop is CATGKYSGGIYEQYF. As DNA, the CDR3 is TGTGCCACTGGAAAATATAGCGGGGGGATCTACGAGCAGTACTTC.

The rearrangement joins TRBV27 to TRBJ2-1, with 8 bases aligning to TRBD1. In germline, CDR1 is MNHEY, CDR2 SMNVEV (reference sequence). The V and J ends lost 5 bases and 1 base, in that order; junction bases with no gene match: 4. CDR3 length equals 15 residues. The chain's CDR3 is CASSRGTGSYNEQFF. In DNA, the CDR3 is TGTGCCAGCAGTAGGGGGACAGGTTCCTACAATGAGCAGTTCTTC.

The V and J genes are TRBV18 and TRBJ1-1; 9 positions match TRBD1. Germline V gene sequence: CDR1 KGHSH, CDR2 LQKENI. The CDR3 loop spans 15 amino acids. Losses at the gene ends were 4 bases for V and 8 bases for J; bases not matched to a gene: 11. The CDR3 DNA follows: TGTGCCAGCTCACGAACGGACAGGGGTTTTGGCGAAGCTTTCTTT. Amino acids: CASSRTDRGFGEAFF.

The chain recombines TRBV5-1 with TRBJ1-1; D remains ambiguous. The CDR3 is 14 amino acids. Germline V gene lookup returns CDR1 SGHRS and CDR2 YFSETQ. V lost 0 bases and J 1 base, leaving 7 bases between the germline ends. The CDR3 protein is CASSLGQKNTEAFF. The CDR3 DNA follows: TGCGCCAGCAGCTTGGGGCAGAAGAACACTGAAGCTTTCTTT.

V usage is TRBV9 and J usage is TRBJ2-1, with 9 bases identical to TRBD2. CDR1 SGDLS and CDR2 YYNGEE come from the germline V gene. Losses at the gene ends were 0 bases for V and 6 bases for J; bases not matched to a gene: 13. The CDR3 runs to 18 residues. The CDR3 sequence is CASSVDDSVQGLANEQFF. The DNA of the CDR3 is TGTGCCAGCAGCGTAGACGATTCGGTCCAGGGACTAGCCAATGAGCAGTTCTTC.

This chain links TRBV7-9 with TRBJ2-7; D uncertain. Per the germline V gene, CDR1 is SEHNR and CDR2 is FQNEAQ (reference sequence). The length of the CDR3 is 14 residues. With 1 base removed from V and 0 bases from J, the gap between germline ends came to 7 bases. CDR3 loop: CASSLEPGSYEQYF. In DNA form, the CDR3 reads TGTGCCAGCAGCTTAGAACCGGGCTCCTACGAGCAGTACTTC.

In this sample, this clone turned up once. CDR3 sequence: CASSLGGTPANEQFF. The DNA of the CDR3 is TGTGCCAGCAGCTTAGGCGGGACCCCCGCTAATGAGCAGTTCTTC. The V and J genes are TRBV7-7 and TRBJ2-1; D might be TRBD2 (6 bases). The CDR3 covers 15 residues. Germline V CDR1 and CDR2: SSHAT, FNYEAQ (reference sequence). V was shortened by 1 base and J by 7 bases, with 14 bases between the two germline ends.

The gene calls are TRBV30 and TRBJ1-5; D might be TRBD1 (6 bases). Trimming left V 2 bases short and J 9 bases short, with 20 bases between. In germline, CDR1 is GTSNPN, CDR2 SVGIG (reference sequence). The CDR3 is 15 residues long. CDR3: CAWSPGGTDSRPQHF. The CDR3 nucleotides are TGTGCCTGGAGTCCGGGGGGCACGGACTCACGGCCCCAGCATTTT.

The chain joins TRBV30 to TRBJ1-5, with TRBD1 matching 7 bases. Germline loops: CDR1 GTSNPN, CDR2 SVGIG (reference sequence). After removal of 7 bases from V and 7 bases from J, the junction contained 16 bases not matched to a gene. The CDR3 has 15 amino acids. CDR3 amino acids: CAYSEGTDPSQPQHF. Here the CDR3 DNA reads TGTGCCTATTCAGAGGGGACAGATCCCTCACAGCCCCAGCATTTT. The variable domain in full, completed from reference TRBV30 and TRBJ1-5, reads SQTIHQWPATLVQPVGSPLSLECTVEGTSNPNLYWYRQAAGRGLQLLFYSVGIGQISSEVPQNLSASRPQDRQFILSSKKLLLSDSGFYLCAYSEGTDPSQPQHFGDGTRLSIL.

The chain uses TRBV14 and TRBJ1-2; TRBD1 might be the D (5 bases). This CDR3 region has 16 residues. Germline loops: CDR1 SGHDN, CDR2 FVKESK. Trimming stripped 0 bases from V and 7 bases from J, with 18 bases between. As DNA, the CDR3 is TGTGCCAGCAGCCAAGATTTCGCGGGTCTCGGGGGTGGCTACACCTTC. It codes for CASSQDFAGLGGGYTF.

The chain is built from TRBV5-6 and TRBJ1-5, with D possibly TRBD1 on 6 matching bases. Per germline, CDR1 SGHDT and CDR2 YYEEEE. V lost 0 bases to trimming and J lost 2 bases, with 9 bases between them. This CDR3 has 15 amino acids. CDR3 sequence reads: CASSLAAGGNQPQHF. The CDR3 DNA follows: TGTGCCAGCAGCTTGGCGGCAGGGGGCAATCAGCCCCAGCATTTT.

This rearrangement joins TRBV5-3 to TRBJ2-2, with 8 bases lining up with TRBD1. TRBV5-3 is designated an ORF whose function remains uncertain. The CDR3 spans 15 residues. V lost 4 bases and J lost 6; bases outside the gene matches: 8. The CDR3 region has the DNA TGTGCCAGAAGCGCACCCGTACAGGGGGCCGGGGAGCTGTTTTTT. Its protein is CARSAPVQGAGELFF.

The rearrangement links TRBV3-1 (or the pseudogene TRBV3-2) to TRBJ1-5, with a tentative D call TRBD1 (5 bases). The length of the CDR3 is 14 residues. Germline V gene sequence: CDR1 LGHDT, CDR2 YNNKEL (reference sequence). Trimming took 4 bases from V and 4 from J, leaving 11 bases between them. The CDR3 loop is CASSRAPGNQPQHF. Here the CDR3 DNA reads TGTGCCAGCAGCCGAGCGCCAGGGAATCAGCCCCAGCATTTT.

V and J are TRBV6-4 and TRBJ2-1, with 13 bases that match TRBD2. This CDR3 is 16 amino acids long. Germline V gene data show CDR1 as MRHNA and CDR2 as SNTAGT. Trimming removed 2 bases from V and 7 bases from J; junction bases left unmatched: 5. CDR3 protein: CASSDRGLAGKNEQFF. The CDR3 DNA reads as TGTGCCAGCAGTGACCGGGGACTAGCGGGGAAGAATGAGCAGTTCTTC.

The chain joins TRBV11-1 to TRBJ2-2, with 9 bases identical to TRBD1. Germline CDR1 reads SGHAT; CDR2 reads FQDESV (reference sequence). J lost 7 bases, V lost 1 base, and 7 bases had no gene match. CDR3 length: 16 residues. Here the CDR3 reads CASSLEGTGRIGELFF. The DNA for the CDR3 is TGTGCCAGCAGCTTAGAAGGGACAGGGAGAATCGGGGAGCTGTTTTTT. The whole variable domain, filled in from reference TRBV11-1 and TRBJ2-2, reads EAEVAQSPRYKITEKSQAVAFWCDPISGHATLYWYRQILGQGPELLVQFQDESVVDDSQLPKDRFSAERLKGVDSTLKIQPAELGDSAMYLCASSLEGTGRIGELFFGEGSRLTVL.

The CDR3 DNA sequence: TGTGCCAGCAGTCGCCAATTAGAAGCTTTCTTT. It translates to CASSRQLEAFF. The V gene is TRBV12-3 or TRBV12-4, the J gene TRBJ1-1, with unresolved D. V lost 5 bases, J lost 8 bases, and 9 bases lay in between. The CDR3 loop spans 11 amino acids.